The rows below give T cell receptor beta chains drawn from one sample of a study. TCRdb redid the calling of the 5' RACE reads with MiXCR, one entry per CDR3 protein. The sample carries approximately 40,000 distinct CDR3 sequences, 15% to 20% recorded once. Sequenced sample: naive CD4+ T cells sorted from a lymph node. Every receptor here comes from a female donor with breast cancer. Both conserved end residues are part of each CDR3. D genes are given only for firm matches. Only part of the rows carry a size: once, few, many, or a class if the clone is expanded.

clone_size j_call d_call v_call cdr3_nt cdr3_aa
few TRBJ2-6 . TRBV7-2 TGTGCCAGCAGCTTAGATCGAGTTGGGGGCTCTGGGGCCAACGTCCTGACTTTC CASSLDRVGGSGANVLTF
. TRBJ2-7 . TRBV7-2 TGTGCCAGCAGCTTAGGCGGACAAGCGGGCTACGAGCAGTACTTC CASSLGGQAGYEQYF
. TRBJ2-3 . TRBV20-1 TGCAGTGCTAGAGTGACAGATACGCAGTATTTT CSARVTDTQYF
. TRBJ2-1 . TRBV5-1 TGCGCCAGCAGCTTCGGGAGCTCCTACAATGAGCAGTTCTTC CASSFGSSYNEQFF
few TRBJ2-3 TRBD2 TRBV9 TGTGCCAGCAGCGTAGTATCTAGCGGGAGGGCAGATACGCAGTATTTT CASSVVSSGRADTQYF
many TRBJ1-1 TRBD1 TRBV12-3/TRBV12-4 TGTGCCAGCAGTTCTACAGGGGGCACTGAAGCTTTCTTT CASSSTGGTEAFF
. TRBJ2-3 TRBD2 TRBV7-2 TGTGCCAGCAGCCGTGGCGGCGGGAGGGCCCCAGATACGCAGTATTTT CASSRGGGRAPDTQYF
few TRBJ2-3 . TRBV5-6 TGTGCCAGCAGCTTGCGGAGCACAGATACGCAGTATTTT CASSLRSTDTQYF
few TRBJ2-7 TRBD1 TRBV7-8 TGTGCCAGCAGCTTAGCGGGACAGGGGGCGCGACAGTACTTC CASSLAGQGARQYF
. TRBJ1-1 . TRBV6-2/TRBV6-3 TGTGCCAGCAGTTACGGGGGGGCAGGGAGCATGAACACTGAAGCTTTCTTT CASSYGGAGSMNTEAFF
. TRBJ1-4 TRBD1 TRBV5-1 TGCGCCAGCAGCGTTCCGGGACAGGGGAGTGAAAAACTGTTTTTT CASSVPGQGSEKLFF
few TRBJ1-2 . TRBV5-1 TGCGCCAGCAGCGGAGCCAACTATGGCTACACCTTC CASSGANYGYTF
. TRBJ2-1 TRBD1 TRBV5-1 TGCGCCAGCAGCCGCCCTGTGACAGGGGATGAATACAATGAGCAGTTCTTC CASSRPVTGDEYNEQFF
. TRBJ2-7 . TRBV11-2 TGTGCCAGCAGCCGGCTTGTGAGGGCATCCGAGCAGTACTTC CASSRLVRASEQYF
many TRBJ1-2 TRBD1 TRBV5-1 TGCGCCAGCAGCTCGAACCGGGACAGGGACCAACACTATGGCTACACCTTC CASSSNRDRDQHYGYTF
few TRBJ2-5 . TRBV7-9 TGTGCCAGCAGGTCCCTCGCGGGGTTCGGGGAGGAGACCCAGTACTTC CASRSLAGFGEETQYF
. TRBJ1-6 . TRBV20-1 TGCAGTGCTAGAGATGCCCAGGGTTTATCACCCCTCCACTTT CSARDAQGLSPLHF
many TRBJ2-2 . TRBV6-2/TRBV6-3 TGTGCCAGCAGTTTGGCGGCCAGGGTGGCCACCGGGGAGCTGTTTTTT CASSLAARVATGELFF
few TRBJ2-2 . TRBV10-2 TGCGCCAGCAGATTTGGGGAGTTCGTCGGGGAGCTGTTTTTT CASRFGEFVGELFF
few TRBJ2-7 . TRBV7-9 TGTGCCAGCAGCTTACGACTAGATTCCGAGCAGTACTTC CASSLRLDSEQYF
many TRBJ2-1 . TRBV7-8 TGTGCCAGCAGTTCTCGGGAGCAGAGCTCCTACAATGAGCAGTTCTTC CASSSREQSSYNEQFF
many TRBJ1-2 . TRBV11-3 TGTGCCAGCAGCTTAGGGGCAACATATGGCTACACCTTC CASSLGATYGYTF
. TRBJ2-5 TRBD1 TRBV5-1 TGCGCCAGCAGCTGGGACAGGGGGCTGTACCGAGAGACCCAGTACTTC CASSWDRGLYRETQYF
many TRBJ2-7 . TRBV5-4 TGTGCCAGCAGCTCTCAACTAGCCTCCTACGAGCAGTACTTC CASSSQLASYEQYF
. TRBJ1-4 . TRBV4-3 TGCGCCAGCAGCCAAGATTTAGGAAAAAATGAAAAACTGTTTTTT CASSQDLGKNEKLFF
medium-sized TRBJ1-3 . TRBV12-3/TRBV12-4 TGTGCCAGCAGTTTATGGCAGGGTAAAAACACCATATATTTT CASSLWQGKNTIYF
few TRBJ2-3 . TRBV7-9 TGTGCCAGCAGCTTAGCGGACGGCACCACAGATACGCAGTATTTT CASSLADGTTDTQYF
. TRBJ1-1 . TRBV7-9 TGTGCCGGCAGCTATCACCCTCCGGGGCGGCTGCGGAACACTGAAGCTTTCTTT CAGSYHPPGRLRNTEAFF
many TRBJ1-2 . TRBV10-3 TGTGCCATCAGTGAGTCGCCGGGACCGAATAGAAATTATGGCTACACCTTC CAISESPGPNRNYGYTF
many TRBJ2-5 . TRBV7-2 TGTGCCAGCAGCCCAGATGACGACGACAGTACCTCGGAGACCCAGTACTTC CASSPDDDDSTSETQYF
. TRBJ1-3 TRBD1 TRBV7-9 TGTGCCAGCAGCCCGACAGGGGAAAACACCATATATTTT CASSPTGENTIYF
. TRBJ2-3 . TRBV4-1 TGCGCCAGCAGCCAAGAAGGTGACTCCACAGATACACAGTATTTT CASSQEGDSTDTQYF
few TRBJ2-4 . TRBV12-3/TRBV12-4 TGTGCCAGCAGCCCGCATTCGGCGGTGGGGAAAAACATTCAGTACTTC CASSPHSAVGKNIQYF
few TRBJ2-5 . TRBV5-1 TGCGCCAGCAGCCCAGGGACTTTGACAGAGACCCAGTACTTC CASSPGTLTETQYF
few TRBJ2-3 TRBD1 TRBV5-1 TGCGCCAGCAGCTTGGCTGGCTCTAGGGGGCAAGATACGCAGTATTTT CASSLAGSRGQDTQYF
many TRBJ2-5 TRBD1 TRBV5-1 TGCGCCAGCAGCGCGACAGGGGGCATGGGGGAGACCCAGTACTTC CASSATGGMGETQYF
many TRBJ2-7 TRBD2 TRBV4-1 TGCGCCAGCAGCCGGGGCGGTGTAGTAGCGGGAGTTTTCGAGCAGTACTTC CASSRGGVVAGVFEQYF
few TRBJ2-7 . TRBV20-1 TGCAGTGCCCACGAGACCTACGAGCAGTACTTC CSAHETYEQYF
. TRBJ1-2 . TRBV7-2 TGTGCCAGCAGCTTCGGGGAATCGGGTGGCTACACCTTC CASSFGESGGYTF
. TRBJ1-4 TRBD1 TRBV5-5 TGTGCCAGCAGCCGACAGGGGTCTAATGAAAAACTGTTTTTT CASSRQGSNEKLFF
few TRBJ2-7 TRBD2 TRBV28 TGTGCCAGCAGTTTACCAGCGGGAGGGCCCTACGAGCAGTACTTC CASSLPAGGPYEQYF
many TRBJ2-2 . TRBV7-2 TGTGCCAGCAGCTCGTCGCAGTTAAACACCGGGGAGCTGTTTTTT CASSSSQLNTGELFF
medium-sized TRBJ2-7 TRBD2 TRBV5-1 TGCGCCAGCAGCCGGACTAGCGGGAGTTACGAGCAGTACTTC CASSRTSGSYEQYF
few TRBJ2-5 . TRBV28 TGTGCCAGTAGACAGGTGCAAGAGACCCAGTACTTC CASRQVQETQYF
. TRBJ2-3 TRBD2 TRBV5-1 TGCGCCAGCAGCTACGACAGGCCCCCCAGGACTAGCGGAAATTATTGGGCAGATACGCAGTATTTT CASSYDRPPRTSGNYWADTQYF
. TRBJ2-6 . TRBV27 TGTGCCAGCAAGTTCTCTGGGGCCAACGTCCTGACTTTC CASKFSGANVLTF
. TRBJ1-2 . TRBV6-5 TGTGCCAGCAGTTCCCTGGCGGCAGGGCTTAACTATGGCTACACCTTC CASSSLAAGLNYGYTF
few TRBJ2-4 . TRBV5-6 TGTGCCAGCAGCTTGTTTCAGGGGAACATTCAGTACTTC CASSLFQGNIQYF
. TRBJ1-2 TRBD1 TRBV20-1 TGCAGTGCTGGAAACCGGGACAGGTCTCGCTACACCTTC CSAGNRDRSRYTF
. TRBJ1-4 TRBD1 TRBV6-5 TGTGCCAGCAGACCTTACAGGGGCGGTGGAAAACTGTTTTTT CASRPYRGGGKLFF
many TRBJ2-1 TRBD1 TRBV5-1 TGCGCCAGCAGCCCTTTGACAGGGGGGAGAGAGGAGCAGTTCTTC CASSPLTGGREEQFF
many TRBJ2-3 . TRBV12-3/TRBV12-4 TGTGCCAGCAGTTTATTTTTGAGGACCGCGAGCACAGATACGCAGTATTTT CASSLFLRTASTDTQYF
few TRBJ1-4 TRBD1 TRBV5-4 TGTGCCAGCAGTTCCGGACAGGGGGGGACTAATGAAAAACTGTTTTTT CASSSGQGGTNEKLFF
few TRBJ1-5 . TRBV5-1 TGCGCCAGCAGCTTGGATGGGGATCAGCCCCAGCATTTT CASSLDGDQPQHF
many TRBJ2-7 TRBD1 TRBV20-1 TGCAGTGCTAGAAGTGGGGAGGACAGGGGGATGGGGCAGTACTTC CSARSGEDRGMGQYF